The next 20 T cell receptor beta chains were all read from a single sample in a study of cytomegalovirus exposure and HLA in healthy donors. The PCR contained 60 Vbeta and 13 Jbeta primers. Data came from immunoSEQ multiplex PCR; TCRdb stores just in-frame clones and leaves some out. This table holds almost 200,000 clones, roughly 77% found once. The sample comprised PBMCs. The receptors shown here come from a male donor in good health and CMV-seropositive.

V usage is TRBV10-3 and J usage is TRBJ1-2; D is possibly TRBD1 (6 bases). The V gene lost 2 bases and the J gene lost 8 bases, with 12 bases spanning the gap. This CDR3 region has 13 residues. Germline V gene sequence: CDR1 ENHRY, CDR2 SYGVKD. CDR3: CAISEITGSGYTF. The CDR3 bases are TGTGCCATCAGTGAGATAACAGGGTCCGGCTACACCTTC.

The J gene is TRBJ1-3, the V gene TRBV28, with 7 bases that match TRBD1. Germline-derived CDR1 and CDR2 are MDHEN and SYDVKM. The CDR3 contains 14 residues. After removal of 7 bases from V and 2 bases from J, the junction contained 5 bases not matched to a gene. The CDR3 sequence is CASTSQGAGNTIYF. As DNA, the CDR3 is TGTGCCAGCACTTCCCAGGGGGCTGGAAACACCATATATTTT.

This clone has a handful of counts. The V and J genes are TRBV9 and TRBJ1-1, with D hard to call. There are 11 residues in the CDR3. V was shortened by 7 bases and J by 8 bases, with 12 bases between the two germline ends. Germline CDR1 is SGDLS and CDR2 is YYNGEE. CDR3 loop: CASASGKEAFF. In DNA, the CDR3 is TGTGCCAGCGCCAGCGGGAAGGAAGCTTTCTTT.

This clone occurred once. The rearrangement uses TRBV2 and TRBJ2-2; D possibly corresponds to TRBD1 (6 bases). V lost 4 bases to trimming and J lost 5 bases, with 11 bases between them. The germline V gene encodes CDR1 SNHLY and CDR2 FYNNEI. This CDR3 spans 14 amino acids. The chain's CDR3 is CASSGDTETGELFF. The CDR3 DNA is TGTGCCAGCAGTGGGGACACTGAGACCGGGGAGCTGTTTTTT.

This chain links TRBV25-1 with TRBJ2-7, with 12 bases matching TRBD2. Germline trimming cut 8 bases from V and 9 bases from J; bases unmatched to any gene: 5. Germline V CDR1 and CDR2: MGHDK, SYGVNS. This CDR3 region has 12 residues. The CDR3 DNA sequence: TGTGCCAGCGGCGGACTAGCGGGAAGGCAGTACTTC. Protein: CASGGLAGRQYF.

The genes are TRBV7-6 and TRBJ1-5, with a possible D match to TRBD1 (6 bases). V lost 1 base, J lost 7 bases, and 17 bases lay in between. CDR1 and CDR2 from the germline V gene are SGHVS and FNYEAQ. This CDR3 is 16 amino acids long. CDR3 bases: TGTGCCAGCAGCTTAGGGACGGGGGGCCTTTCCCAGCCCCAGCATTTT. It translates to CASSLGTGGLSQPQHF.

This clone has just one count. The chain has TRBV9 and TRBJ2-5; weak D call: TRBD1 (6 bases). V was cut by 0 bases and J by 5 bases, with 14 bases left in between. The CDR3 is 15 amino acids. The germline gives CDR1 SGDLS, CDR2 YYNGEE. CDR3 loop: CASSVAPGAPETQYF. The CDR3, as DNA: TGTGCCAGCAGCGTAGCCCCAGGGGCGCCTGAGACCCAGTACTTC.

This chain links TRBV6-1 with TRBJ2-3, with 8 bases fitting TRBD2. The germline V gene encodes CDR1 MNHNS and CDR2 SASEGT. Unmatched junction bases numbered 4, after V lost 7 bases and J lost 1 base. The length of the CDR3 is 14 residues. The CDR3 reads CASKTGGGTDTQYF. The CDR3 region has the DNA TGTGCCAGCAAGACGGGGGGGGGCACAGATACGCAGTATTTT.

The gene calls are TRBV11-2 and TRBJ2-7; 8 bases fit TRBD1. The CDR3 extends over 14 amino acids. V trimming: 3 bases; J trimming: 3 bases; junction bases outside the gene matches: 4. The germline V gene has CDR1 SGHAT and CDR2 FQNNGV. The CDR3: CASSFDRGFYEQYF. As DNA, the CDR3 is TGTGCCAGCAGCTTTGACAGGGGTTTCTACGAGCAGTACTTC.

The chain couples TRBV5-4 to TRBJ1-1; D perhaps matches TRBD1 (5 bases). Trimming left V 4 bases short and J 3 bases short, with 13 bases between. There are 14 residues in the CDR3. The germline V gene encodes CDR1 SGHNT and CDR2 YYREEE (reference sequence). For the CDR3, the DNA is TGTGCCAGCAGCAATGCGGGGCTCGACACTGAAGCTTTCTTT. This gives the protein CASSNAGLDTEAFF.

The chain combines TRBV5-6 with TRBJ2-3; 9 bases are shared with TRBD2. Germline V gene lookup returns CDR1 SGHDT and CDR2 YYEEEE. V was clipped by 2 bases and J by 1 base; unmatched bases: 11. The CDR3 is 18 amino acids. CDR3 in DNA: TGTGCCAGCAGCTTTCCCGCGGGAGGGCCCGTGGGCACAGATACGCAGTATTTT. It encodes CASSFPAGGPVGTDTQYF.

Comments on this clone: Mismatch with germline at one junction end may stem from a read error. The rearrangement links TRBV5-6 to TRBJ2-1; 9 bases are a match to TRBD1. The CDR3 covers 13 residues. Germline V gene sequence: CDR1 SGHDT, CDR2 YYEEEE. The CDR3 region is CASSLAGQDRGIF. CDR3 nucleotide sequence: TGTGCCAGCAGCTTGGCCGGCCAGGACAGGGGCATCTTC.

V is TRBV7-2 and J is TRBJ2-1, with D hard to call. The V gene's germline CDR1 is SGHTA and CDR2 FQGNSA. Trimming shortened V by 1 base and J by 6 bases, and 13 bases separated the two germline ends. The CDR3 extends over 15 amino acids. This CDR3 is CASSLGTFTGNEQFF. The CDR3 DNA reads as TGTGCCAGCAGCTTAGGTACCTTTACGGGCAATGAGCAGTTCTTC. The full variable domain, completed using reference TRBV7-2 and TRBJ2-1, is GAGVSQSPSNKVTEKGKDVELRCDPISGHTALYWYRQSLGQGLEFLIYFQGNSAPDKSGLPSDRFSAERTGGSVSTLTIQRTQQEDSAVYLCASSLGTFTGNEQFFGPGTRLTVL.

The chain recombines TRBV11-2 with TRBJ2-6; no clear D. CDR3 length: 14 amino acids. V was shortened by 3 bases and J by 2 bases, with 5 bases between the two germline ends. Germline V lookup: CDR1 SGHAT, CDR2 FQNNGV. The CDR3, as DNA: TGTGCCAGCAGCTTCGAGGCTGGGGCCAACGTCCTGACTTTC. Residues: CASSFEAGANVLTF.

This clone has a single count. This sequence joins TRBV9 and TRBJ1-1; D is unresolved. V shed 0 bases and J shed 1 base, with 7 bases lying between them. Germline V gives CDR1 SGDLS, CDR2 YYNGEE. This CDR3 has 14 residues. The CDR3, as DNA: TGTGCCAGCAGCGTAGCCTTATCGAACACTGAAGCTTTCTTT. Its protein is CASSVALSNTEAFF.

The CDR3 reads CASSLGGGETQYF. CDR3 nucleotides: TGTGCCAGCAGCTTAGGTGGCGGGGAGACCCAGTACTTC. V gene TRBV7-3 combines with J gene TRBJ2-5; D may be TRBD2 (5 bases). The germline V gene has CDR1 SGHTA and CDR2 FQGTGA. Between the trimmed V and J ends, which lost 2 bases and 5 bases, there was a span of 9 bases. The CDR3 consists of 13 residues. Variable domain in full (rest from reference TRBV7-3 and TRBJ2-5): GAGVSQTPSNKVTEKGKYVELRCDPISGHTALYWYRQSLGQGPEFLIYFQGTGAADDSGLPNDRFFAVRPEGSVSTLKIQRTERGDSAVYLCASSLGGGETQYFGPGTRLLVL.

CDR3 sequence: CASKTSEVSYEQYF. The DNA for the CDR3 is TGTGCCAGCAAAACTTCCGAGGTATCCTACGAGCAGTACTTC. The V call is TRBV7-6, the J call TRBJ2-7; D gene ambiguous. The germline V gene encodes CDR1 SGHVS and CDR2 FNYEAQ. The length of the CDR3 is 14 residues. With 7 bases removed from V and 1 base from J, the gap between germline ends came to 14 bases.

This sequence joins TRBV19 and TRBJ1-4; 9 bases align to TRBD1. This CDR3 region has 15 residues. Germline assignment: CDR1 LNHDA and CDR2 SQIVND (reference sequence). Trimming removed 6 bases from V and 5 bases from J; junction bases left unmatched: 7. The CDR3 nucleotides are TGTGCCAGTAGAAAGATGGACAGGGGAAATGAAAAACTGTTTTTT. Translation gives CASRKMDRGNEKLFF. The complete variable domain, with remaining parts taken from reference TRBV19 and TRBJ1-4, reads DGGITQSPKYLFRKEGQNVTLSCEQNLNHDAMYWYRQDPGQGLRLIYYSQIVNDFQKGDIAEGYSVSREKKESFPLTVTSAQKNPTAFYLCASRKMDRGNEKLFFGSGTQLSVL.

The V call is TRBV4-3, the J call TRBJ2-3, with 7 nucleotides matching TRBD2. The CDR3 spans 16 residues. Germline V gives CDR1 LGHNA, CDR2 YSLEER. With 0 bases clipped from V and 6 bases from J, the junction kept 9 bases outside the gene matches. The CDR3 here is CASSQDRGGRVDTQYF. CDR3 sequence (DNA): TGCGCCAGCAGCCAAGATCGTGGGGGGAGGGTGGATACGCAGTATTTT.

This chain uses TRBV9 with TRBJ1-5, with TRBD1 as a possible D gene (5 bases). The CDR3 runs to 18 residues. Germline CDR1 reads SGDLS; CDR2 reads YYNGEE. V was cut by 0 bases and J by 2 bases, with 18 bases left in between. CDR3 bases: TGTGCCAGCAGCGTAGGGGCGGACAATACGTGGGGCAATCAGCCCCAGCATTTT. It codes for CASSVGADNTWGNQPQHF.